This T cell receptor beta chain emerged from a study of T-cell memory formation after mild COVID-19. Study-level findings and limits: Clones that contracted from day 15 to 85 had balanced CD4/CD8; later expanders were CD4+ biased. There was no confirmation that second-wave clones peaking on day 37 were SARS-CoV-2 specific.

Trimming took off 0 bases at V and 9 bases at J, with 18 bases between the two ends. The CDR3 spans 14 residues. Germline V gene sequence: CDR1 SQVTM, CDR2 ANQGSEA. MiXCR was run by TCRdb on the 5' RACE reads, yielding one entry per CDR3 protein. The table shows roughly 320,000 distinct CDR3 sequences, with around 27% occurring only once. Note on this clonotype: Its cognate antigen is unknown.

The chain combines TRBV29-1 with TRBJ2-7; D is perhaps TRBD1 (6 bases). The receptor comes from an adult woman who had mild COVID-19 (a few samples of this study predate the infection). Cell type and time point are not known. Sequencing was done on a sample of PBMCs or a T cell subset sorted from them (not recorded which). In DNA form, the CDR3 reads TGCAGCGTTGAAGAAGAACAGGGTACCCTGAGGCAGTACTTC. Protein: CSVEEEQGTLRQYF.